Shown below are 29 T cell receptor beta chains from a single sample sequenced in a study of CXCR3-negative and CXCR3-positive naive CD8 T cells. Overall study results and limits: TRB CDR3s were more hydrophobic in CXCR3-positive than in CXCR3-negative naive cells.

The antigens of these receptors remain unknown. UMI labels and 5' RACE were used to prepare the TRB cDNA libraries. TCRdb re-analyzed the 5' RACE reads; it lists each CDR3 protein once, without DNA. The sample has about 98,000 distinct CDR3 sequences, and its top ten clones hold 1.1%. The sample was naive CXCR3+ CD8+ T cells from blood. The subset: CD45RO-CCR7+CD27+CD95- naive CD8+ T cells expressing CXCR3 (TNR3+). The origin of the receptors is a human donor in good health. Some clones in this sample may be carry-over from other donors' samples.

The V and J genes are TRBV5-4 and TRBJ2-7; there is no DNA to check the TCRdb D call of TRBD2. Per the germline V gene, CDR1 is SGHNT and CDR2 is YYREEE (reference sequence). The CDR3 is 14 amino acids. CDR3 in amino acids: CASSFSGGRDEQYF.

The CDR3 here is CAITPEGRAGDTQYF. This sequence joins TRBV6-2 or TRBV6-3 and TRBJ2-3; TCRdb's D call of TRBD2 is untestable without DNA. Germline-derived CDR1 and CDR2 are MNHEY and SVGEGT. The CDR3 has 15 amino acids.

The chain carries TRBV18 and TRBJ1-1; TCRdb's D gene call, TRBD1, goes unchecked for lack of DNA. The CDR3 has 15 amino acids. Germline values: CDR1 KGHSH, CDR2 LQKENI. The CDR3 sequence is CASSPPGAGITEAFF. The full variable domain, rest sourced from reference TRBV18 and TRBJ1-1, is NAGVMQNPRHLVRRRGQEARLRCSPMKGHSHVYWYRQLPEEGLKFMVYLQKENIIDESGMPKERFSAEFPKEGPSILRIQQVVRGDSAAYFCASSPPGAGITEAFFGQGTRLTVV.

This chain uses TRBV11-2 with TRBJ2-1; lacking DNA, the TRBD2 call made by TCRdb goes unchecked. The germline V gene has CDR1 SGHAT and CDR2 FQNNGV. CDR3 size: 18 residues. The CDR3 is CASSLAAWTSGRDNEQFF.

The gene calls are TRBV5-4 and TRBJ2-3; the D call from TCRdb, TRBD1, cannot be confirmed without DNA. Germline values: CDR1 SGHNT, CDR2 YYREEE (reference sequence). The CDR3 is 18 residues long. This CDR3 is CASSSGPGTTAVTDTQYF. Supplemented by reference TRBV5-4 and TRBJ2-3, the full variable domain reads ETGVTQSPTHLIKTRGQQVTLRCSSQSGHNTVSWYQQALGQGPQFIFQYYREEENGRGNFPPRFSGLQFPNYSSELNVNALELDDSALYLCASSSGPGTTAVTDTQYFGPGTRLTVL.

The chain uses TRBV7-3 and TRBJ2-2; the D gene TCRdb calls, TRBD1, cannot be checked with no DNA. This CDR3 comprises 16 residues. Germline lookup yields CDR1 SGHTA and CDR2 FQGTGA. CDR3 sequence: CASSPLGGWDTGELFF.

The chain joins TRBV20-1 to TRBJ1-4; TCRdb's D call of TRBD1 is untestable without DNA. Germline values: CDR1 DFQATT, CDR2 SNEGSKA (reference sequence). There are 17 residues in the CDR3. The CDR3 loop reads CSASWDREDPFNEKLFF.

This chain connects TRBV19 to TRBJ1-5; TCRdb names TRBD1, which stays unverified in the absence of DNA. The CDR3 spans 15 residues. CDR1 and CDR2 from the germline V gene are LNHDA and SQIVND (reference sequence). Here the CDR3 reads CASTSGTRGNQPQHF. Supplemented by reference TRBV19 and TRBJ1-5, the full variable domain reads DGGITQSPKYLFRKEGQNVTLSCEQNLNHDAMYWYRQDPGQGLRLIYYSQIVNDFQKGDIAEGYSVSREKKESFPLTVTSAQKNPTAFYLCASTSGTRGNQPQHFGDGTRLSIL.

V is TRBV14 and J is TRBJ2-4; as DNA is missing, the TRBD1 call by TCRdb cannot be tested. The CDR3 extends over 16 amino acids. Germline loops: CDR1 SGHDN, CDR2 FVKESK. This chain's CDR3 is CASSQRETGTKNIQYF.

The chain combines TRBV21-1 with TRBJ2-3; TCRdb proposes TRBD1, but this gene call is untestable without DNA. TRBV21-1 is designated a pseudogene. The CDR3 is made up of 17 amino acids. This chain's CDR3 is CASSPRRDSFHTDTQYF.

The V and J genes are TRBV6-5 and TRBJ2-2; the TRBD2 assignment by TCRdb is unverifiable without DNA. There are 19 residues in the CDR3. Germline V gene data show CDR1 as MNHEY and CDR2 as SVGAGI. CDR3 amino acids: CASSFSTSGGGTNTGELFF.

The chain joins TRBV6-2 or TRBV6-3 to TRBJ2-3; the D gene TCRdb calls, TRBD1, cannot be checked with no DNA. The CDR3 is made up of 15 amino acids. Germline V gene data show CDR1 as MNHEY and CDR2 as SVGEGT. CDR3 amino acids: CASSYWDRYTDTQYF.

V usage is TRBV28 and J usage is TRBJ1-2; there is no DNA to check the TCRdb D call of TRBD1. This CDR3 has 16 residues. Germline V CDR1 and CDR2: MDHEN, SYDVKM. Here the CDR3 reads CASSRDRGLYYYGYTF.

The chain recombines TRBV19 with TRBJ2-7; lacking DNA, the TRBD1 call made by TCRdb goes unchecked. The CDR3 loop spans 14 amino acids. CDR1 is LNHDA, CDR2 SQIVND, per germline (reference sequence). The CDR3 loop is CASSPAGAAYEQYF.

The chain joins TRBV6-6 to TRBJ2-3; the D call from TCRdb, TRBD2, cannot be confirmed without DNA. The CDR3 is 16 amino acids. Germline values: CDR1 MNHNY, CDR2 SVGAGI (reference sequence). CDR3 loop: CASSRGGGTPGDTQYF.

The J gene is TRBJ2-1, the V gene TRBV6-2 or TRBV6-3; TCRdb outputs TRBD2, but without DNA this stays unchecked. This CDR3 is built from 14 residues. From germline, CDR1 is MNHEY and CDR2 SVGEGT. This CDR3 reads CASNPYPARFSQFF.

V is TRBV12-3 or TRBV12-4 and J is TRBJ2-2; without DNA, the TCRdb call of TRBD1 cannot be checked. This CDR3 is built from 16 residues. Here the CDR3 reads CAIPFFGGLGTGELFF.

The chain carries TRBV9 and TRBJ1-1; TCRdb calls TRBD1, which cannot be checked without DNA. Germline loops: CDR1 SGDLS, CDR2 YYNGEE. The CDR3 is made up of 14 amino acids. CDR3 amino acids: CASSPGMGNTEAFF. Combining the CDR3 with reference TRBV9 and TRBJ1-1 gives the whole variable domain DSGVTQTPKHLITATGQRVTLRCSPRSGDLSVYWYQQSLDQGLQFLIQYYNGEERAKGNILERFSAQQFPDLHSELNLSSLELGDSALYFCASSPGMGNTEAFFGQGTRLTVV.

This rearrangement joins TRBV11-3 to TRBJ2-3; the TCRdb D gene call, TRBD2, has no DNA to confirm it. The CDR3 extends over 16 amino acids. CDR1 is SGHNT, CDR2 YENEEA, per germline. CDR3 residues: CASSPPSGQYADTQYF.

The CDR3 sequence is CSVELPRGGNIQYF. The chain carries TRBV29-1 and TRBJ2-4; checking the TCRdb D call of TRBD1 is not possible without DNA. In germline, CDR1 is SQVTM, CDR2 ANQGSEA. The CDR3 is made up of 14 amino acids.

The V and J genes are TRBV29-1 and TRBJ2-6; with no DNA, the TCRdb D assignment of TRBD2 cannot be verified. The CDR3 runs to 18 residues. Germline V CDR1 and CDR2: SQVTM, ANQGSEA. CDR3 region: CSVEITRLQDSGANVLTF.

The chain joins TRBV5-6 to TRBJ2-2; TCRdb reports TRBD1, a call that lacks DNA to check it against. Germline CDR1 SGHDT, CDR2 YYEEEE. This CDR3 region has 12 residues. The CDR3 reads CASGDAPGELFF.

The chain couples TRBV7-9 to TRBJ1-4. The CDR3 has 17 residues. The V gene's germline CDR1 is SEHNR and CDR2 FQNEAQ (reference sequence). The CDR3 loop reads CASSLRGYGGINEKLFF. Full variable domain (missing parts from reference TRBV7-9 and TRBJ1-4): DTGVSQNPRHKITKRGQNVTFRCDPISEHNRLYWYRQTLGQGPEFLTYFQNEAQLEKSRLLSDRFSAERPKGSFSTLEIQRTEQGDSAMYLCASSLRGYGGINEKLFFGSGTQLSVL.

V usage is TRBV6-2 or TRBV6-3 and J usage is TRBJ2-7; the TCRdb call, TRBD2, lacks DNA for checking. Germline-derived CDR1 and CDR2 are MNHEY and SVGEGT. The CDR3 spans 15 residues. CDR3 amino acids: CASSPSPGLVYEQYF.

The rearrangement links TRBV7-9 to TRBJ2-1; as DNA is missing, the TRBD1 call by TCRdb cannot be tested. Per the germline V gene, CDR1 is SEHNR and CDR2 is FQNEAQ (reference sequence). CDR3 length: 17 residues. CDR3 in amino acids: CASSWYRGDFSYNEQFF.

This chain links TRBV11-2 with TRBJ2-3; TCRdb reports TRBD2, a call that lacks DNA to check it against. The CDR3 is made up of 15 amino acids. Germline CDR1 SGHAT, CDR2 FQNNGV. Here the CDR3 reads CASSITSGYTDTQYF.

The chain has TRBV20-1 and TRBJ2-1; TCRdb proposes TRBD1, but this gene call is untestable without DNA. The germline CDR1 and CDR2 sequences are DFQATT and SNEGSKA (reference sequence). There are 14 residues in the CDR3. This CDR3 is CSARRQGSYNEQFF.

J is TRBJ2-2 and V is TRBV7-2; the TCRdb D gene call, TRBD2, has no DNA to confirm it. The germline CDR1 and CDR2 sequences are SGHTA and FQGNSA. CDR3 length: 18 amino acids. The chain's CDR3 is CASSLELLAGVNTWELFF.

This chain links TRBV29-1 with TRBJ2-7; no DNA is available, so the TRBD2 call from TCRdb remains unchecked. The CDR3 loop spans 13 amino acids. Germline V gives CDR1 SQVTM, CDR2 ANQGSEA. This CDR3 is CSAVSGGAYEQYF.